This T cell receptor beta chain was recovered during a study of cytomegalovirus exposure and HLA in healthy donors. Findings and limits, study-wide: Of the V segments, some could not be distinguished, including TRBV6-2 and TRBV6-3, and were excluded.

Trimming removed 6 bases from V and 4 bases from J; junction bases left unmatched: 8. Germline assignment: CDR1 LNHDA and CDR2 SQIVND (reference sequence). This CDR3 spans 15 amino acids. The PCR employed 60 Vbeta primers together with 13 Jbeta primers. Sequencing was performed with immunoSEQ multiplex PCR; in TCRdb, only in-frame clones are kept and a portion is missing. The sample has about 200,000 clones; under 85% are singletons. Comments on this clone: Its antigen is unidentified.

Sequencing was done on a sample of PBMCs. This chain links TRBV19 with TRBJ2-7, with 11 bases aligning to TRBD1. The origin of this receptor is a man in his fifties or sixties in good health and CMV-seronegative. The CDR3: CASRTSGQGGYEQYF. The CDR3 DNA reads TGTGCCAGTAGGACTTCGGGACAGGGGGGGTACGAGCAGTACTTC. The variable domain in full, with the rest retrieved from reference TRBV19 and TRBJ2-7, is DGGITQSPKYLFRKEGQNVTLSCEQNLNHDAMYWYRQDPGQGLRLIYYSQIVNDFQKGDIAEGYSVSREKKESFPLTVTSAQKNPTAFYLCASRTSGQGGYEQYFGPGTRLTVT.